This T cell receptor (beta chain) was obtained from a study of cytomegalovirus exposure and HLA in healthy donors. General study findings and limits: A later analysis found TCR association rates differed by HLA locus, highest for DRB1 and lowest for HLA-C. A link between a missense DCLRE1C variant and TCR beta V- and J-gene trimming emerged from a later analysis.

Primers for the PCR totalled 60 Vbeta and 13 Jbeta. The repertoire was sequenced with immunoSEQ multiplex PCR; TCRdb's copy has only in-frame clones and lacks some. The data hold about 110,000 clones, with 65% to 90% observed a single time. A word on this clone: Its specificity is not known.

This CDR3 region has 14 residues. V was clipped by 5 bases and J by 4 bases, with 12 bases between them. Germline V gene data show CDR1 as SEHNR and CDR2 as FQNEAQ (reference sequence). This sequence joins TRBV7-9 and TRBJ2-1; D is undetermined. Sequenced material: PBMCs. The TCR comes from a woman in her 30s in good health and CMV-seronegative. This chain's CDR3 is CASSPIASYNEQFF. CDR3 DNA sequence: TGTGCCAGCAGCCCCATCGCGTCTTACAATGAGCAGTTCTTC.